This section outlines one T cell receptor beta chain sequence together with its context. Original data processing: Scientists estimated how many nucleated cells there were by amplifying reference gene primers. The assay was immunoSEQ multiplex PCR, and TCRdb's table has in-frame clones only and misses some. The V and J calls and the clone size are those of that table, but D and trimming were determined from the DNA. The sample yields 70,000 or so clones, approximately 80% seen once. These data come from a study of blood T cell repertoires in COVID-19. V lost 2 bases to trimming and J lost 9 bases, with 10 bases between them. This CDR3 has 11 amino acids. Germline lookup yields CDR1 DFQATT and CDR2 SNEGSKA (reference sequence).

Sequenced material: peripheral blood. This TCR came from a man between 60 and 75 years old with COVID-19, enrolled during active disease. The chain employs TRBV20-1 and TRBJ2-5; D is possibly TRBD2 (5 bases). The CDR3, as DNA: TGCAGTGCTAGACAGTTGGAGGCCCAGTACTTC. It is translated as CSARQLEAQYF.